Shown below are 14 T cell receptor beta chains from a single sample sequenced in a study of T cell responses to AZD1222 COVID-19 vaccine. Profiling relied on immunoSEQ multiplex PCR, and the TCRdb table lists in-frame clones only, not all of them. The sample shows roughly 200,000 clones, approximately 94% of them seen only once. Source: peripheral blood, taken on day 0 of MenACWY control vaccination. Source of these receptors: an adult in good health.

The rearrangement joins TRBV10-1 to TRBJ1-5; D gene uncertain. Deletions cut 6 bases from V and 0 bases from J, with 15 bases between. The CDR3 is 16 amino acids. Germline V lookup: CDR1 WNHNN, CDR2 SYGVQD (reference sequence). The CDR3 is CASSQHPYHSNQPQHF. The CDR3 DNA follows: TGCGCCAGCAGCCAGCACCCGTACCATAGCAATCAGCCCCAGCATTTT.

The chain is built from TRBV19 and TRBJ2-2; weak D call: TRBD1 (5 bases). CDR1 is LNHDA, CDR2 SQIVND, per germline (reference sequence). V dropped 5 bases and J dropped 5 bases, with 15 bases sitting between them. This CDR3 has 15 residues. The CDR3 reads CASSSRQGWTGELFF. As DNA, the CDR3 is TGTGCCAGTAGTTCCCGGCAGGGATGGACCGGGGAGCTGTTTTTT.

This chain uses TRBV6-5 with TRBJ1-5; 7 bases fit TRBD1. The CDR3 covers 15 residues. V gave up 7 bases and J gave up 5 bases; unmatched junction bases: 11. Germline CDR1 is MNHEY and CDR2 is SVGAGI. CDR3 region: CASKTGEFRDQPQHF. In DNA form, the CDR3 reads TGTGCCAGCAAAACAGGGGAGTTCCGGGATCAGCCCCAGCATTTT.

This clone was detected once. The genes are TRBV7-2 and TRBJ2-7; D is tentatively TRBD1 or TRBD2 (5 bases each). CDR1 is SGHTA, CDR2 FQGNSA, per germline. The germline V and J ends were trimmed by 2 bases and 3 bases, with 14 bases remaining between them. This CDR3 is built from 15 residues. The CDR3 DNA sequence: TGTGCCAGCAGCTTATCCCCGGGACCGAACTACGAGCAGTACTTC. Its protein product is CASSLSPGPNYEQYF.

This rearrangement joins TRBV5-6 to TRBJ1-1; no firm D call. Germline V gene data show CDR1 as SGHDT and CDR2 as YYEEEE. This CDR3 comprises 12 residues. V was clipped by 3 bases and J by 4 bases, with 7 bases between them. CDR3 DNA sequence: TGTGCCAGCAGCTGGGGAACCACTGAAGCTTTCTTT. Translated: CASSWGTTEAFF.

The V call is TRBV6-5, the J call TRBJ2-3; TRBD2 agrees at 11 bases. This CDR3 spans 14 amino acids. Germline V CDR1 and CDR2: MNHEY, SVGAGI. J was trimmed by 6 bases and V by 6 bases; bases with no gene match: 5. The CDR3 DNA reads as TGTGCCAGCAGACTAGCGGGGGTCTTGGATACGCAGTATTTT. Translated, it gives CASRLAGVLDTQYF.

A single count supports this clone. The chain links TRBV24-1 to TRBJ1-2, with D uncertain. From germline, CDR1 is KGHDR and CDR2 SFDVKD. V was trimmed by 3 bases and J by 6 bases, leaving 13 bases between them. The CDR3 runs to 14 residues. CDR3 in amino acids: CATSDALFLDGYTF. CDR3 DNA: TGTGCCACCAGTGATGCGCTATTCCTGGATGGCTACACCTTC.

The rearrangement uses TRBV10-3 and TRBJ1-5; 11 positions match TRBD1. V shed 8 bases and J 0 bases; nucleotides not matched to a gene: 0. This CDR3 is 14 amino acids long. Germline CDR1 reads ENHRY; CDR2 reads SYGVKD. In DNA, the CDR3 is TGTGCCATCGGGACAGGGGGTAGCAATCAGCCCCAGCATTTT. Its protein product is CAIGTGGSNQPQHF.

The V and J genes are TRBV18 and TRBJ1-5, with a possible D match to TRBD1 (6 bases). CDR1 and CDR2 from the germline V gene are KGHSH and LQKENI. CDR3 size: 16 residues. Trimming removed 3 bases at V and 0 bases at J, with 12 bases between. The CDR3 DNA is TGTGCCAGCTCACCGCTGGCAGGGGTTAGCAATCAGCCCCAGCATTTT. Amino acid sequence: CASSPLAGVSNQPQHF.

This clone was found a few times. V usage is TRBV4-1 and J usage is TRBJ1-1; D not certain. The V gene lost 1 base and the J gene lost 3 bases, with 21 bases spanning the gap. Germline assignment: CDR1 MGHRA and CDR2 YSYEKL. The CDR3 runs 18 residues. CDR3 protein: CASSQVRFLSRGDTEAFF. Written as DNA, the CDR3 is TGCGCCAGCAGCCAAGTTCGGTTTCTGTCCCGTGGGGACACTGAAGCTTTCTTT.

This chain links TRBV30 with TRBJ1-6; D is unresolved. CDR1 is GTSNPN and CDR2 is SVGIG in the germline V gene (reference sequence). V lost 1 base and J 6 bases, leaving 10 bases between the germline ends. The CDR3 consists of 14 residues. The CDR3 DNA sequence: TGTGCCTGGAGTGCCGGACTGATTAATTCACCCCTCCACTTT. It specifies CAWSAGLINSPLHF.

The rearrangement uses TRBV6-2 or TRBV6-3 and TRBJ1-2, with D possibly being TRBD1 (5 bases). The V gene lost 2 bases and the J gene lost 4 bases, with 11 bases spanning the gap. Germline CDR1 MNHEY, CDR2 SVGEGT. This CDR3 has 14 amino acids. The CDR3 loop is CASSYARDGYGYTF. In DNA form, the CDR3 reads TGTGCCAGCAGTTACGCCAGGGATGGCTATGGCTACACCTTC.

The chain joins TRBV7-3 to TRBJ2-5; the D is unclear. This CDR3 is built from 14 residues. Germline CDR1 reads SGHTA; CDR2 reads FQGTGA. V shed 0 bases and J shed 0 bases, with 5 bases lying between them. The DNA of the CDR3 is TGTGCCAGCAGCTTAACTCCCGACCAAGAGACCCAGTACTTC. This encodes CASSLTPDQETQYF.

The chain links TRBV4-2 to TRBJ1-2; the D is unclear. The CDR3 contains 15 residues. Looked up from germline, CDR1 is LGHNA and CDR2 is YNFKEQ. V lost 1 base, J lost 1 base, and 10 bases lay in between. CDR3 in amino acids: CASSQVSEGNYGYTF. CDR3 in DNA: TGTGCCAGCAGCCAAGTCTCCGAGGGTAACTATGGCTACACCTTC.